This passage covers 23 T cell receptor beta chains from one sample sequenced in a study of shared clonotypes between healthy human individuals. The protocol was immunoSEQ multiplex PCR, while the TCRdb copy is restricted to in-frame clones and leaves out a portion. Of hundreds of thousands of clones listed, 96% are singletons. The sample taken for sequencing was naive CD4+ T cells sorted from blood. Subset defined: CD45RA+ positively selected. The receptors come from a woman in her twenties or thirties in good health.

The rearrangement uses TRBV9 and TRBJ2-1; maybe TRBD2 (6 bases). Per germline, CDR1 SGDLS and CDR2 YYNGEE. This CDR3 is built from 16 residues. Trimming cost V 2 bases and J 4 bases, with 16 bases left between them. The CDR3 loop is CASSVSSSAMYNEQFF. CDR3 bases: TGTGCCAGCAGCGTCTCCTCTAGCGCTATGTACAATGAGCAGTTCTTC.

The rearrangement links TRBV5-1 to TRBJ2-7; D possibly matches TRBD1 or TRBD2 (5 bases each). The germline V and J ends were trimmed by 3 bases and 2 bases, with 9 bases remaining between them. The CDR3 totals 13 residues. Germline CDR1 reads SGHRS; CDR2 reads YFSETQ. The CDR3 bases are TGCGCCAGCAGCTGGGACGGTACCTACGAGCAGTACTTC. Amino acids: CASSWDGTYEQYF.

V usage is TRBV7-8 and J usage is TRBJ1-4; 12 bases are shared with TRBD1. In germline, CDR1 is SGHVS, CDR2 FQNEAQ. CDR3 length equals 17 residues. With 1 base clipped from V and 8 bases from J, the junction kept 8 bases outside the gene matches. The CDR3 protein is CASSLVGTGGASEKLFF. CDR3 bases: TGTGCCAGCAGCTTAGTAGGGACAGGGGGCGCCAGCGAAAAACTGTTTTTT.

The rearrangement links TRBV27 to TRBJ2-7; 13 bases align to TRBD2. Germline V gene sequence: CDR1 MNHEY, CDR2 SMNVEV (reference sequence). With V trimmed by 6 bases and J by 5 bases, 7 bases remained unmatched. This CDR3 contains 15 residues. For the CDR3, the DNA is TGTGCCAGCAGCAAAACTAGCGGGAGGGCCGACGAGCAGTACTTC. Amino acid sequence: CASSKTSGRADEQYF.

The gene calls are TRBV6-1 and TRBJ2-2; D possibly corresponds to TRBD1 (6 bases). The CDR3 totals 14 residues. Germline lookup yields CDR1 MNHNS and CDR2 SASEGT. V was cut by 2 bases and J by 4 bases, with 8 bases left in between. CDR3 residues: CASSELGATGELFF. The CDR3 region has the DNA TGTGCCAGCAGTGAACTGGGGGCCACCGGGGAGCTGTTTTTT.

A single count supports this clone. This sequence joins TRBV5-1 and TRBJ2-6, with D hard to call. Trimming removed 4 bases from V and 0 bases from J, with 5 bases in between. Looked up from germline, CDR1 is SGHRS and CDR2 is YFSETQ. The CDR3 spans 14 residues. CDR3 nucleotide sequence: TGCGCCAGCAGCCGTAACTCTGGGGCCAACGTCCTGACTTTC. This gives the protein CASSRNSGANVLTF.

The V gene is TRBV10-3, the J gene TRBJ1-5; D not resolved. Trimming cost V 4 bases and J 5 bases, with 9 bases left between them. CDR1 ENHRY and CDR2 SYGVKD come from the germline V gene. The CDR3 runs to 13 residues. The chain's CDR3 is CAISGTGDQPQHF. The CDR3 coding sequence is TGTGCCATCAGTGGGACGGGCGATCAGCCCCAGCATTTT.

This clone has more than one count but fewer than ten. The V call is TRBV20-1, the J call TRBJ2-7; no reliable D call. CDR1 and CDR2 from the germline V gene are DFQATT and SNEGSKA (reference sequence). This CDR3 spans 11 amino acids. V was cut by 3 bases and J by 3 bases, with 6 bases left in between. The CDR3 here is CSARADYEQYF. Written as DNA, the CDR3 is TGCAGTGCTAGGGCGGACTACGAGCAGTACTTC.

CDR3 protein: CAWSGGSGQPQHF. CDR3 nucleotide sequence: TGTGCCTGGAGTGGCGGGTCGGGGCAGCCCCAGCATTTT. This sequence joins TRBV30 and TRBJ1-5; D not resolved. CDR1 is GTSNPN, CDR2 SVGIG, per germline (reference sequence). V lost 1 base to trimming and J lost 7 bases, with 11 bases between them. CDR3 length equals 13 residues.

J is TRBJ2-2 and V is TRBV28; tentatively, D is TRBD1 (5 bases). CDR3 size: 15 residues. Trimming pared 7 bases from V and 0 bases from J, leaving 12 bases between. CDR1 and CDR2 from the germline V gene are MDHEN and SYDVKM. The CDR3 DNA reads as TGTGCCAGCATAGGGGTGCCAACGAACACCGGGGAGCTGTTTTTT. This encodes CASIGVPTNTGELFF.

V gene TRBV2 combines with J gene TRBJ2-3; 7 nucleotides match TRBD1. The CDR3 runs 15 residues. Germline V CDR1 and CDR2: SNHLY, FYNNEI. The V gene end was trimmed by 7 bases and the J gene end by 0 bases; junction bases not matched to a gene: 7. DNA for the CDR3: TGTGCCAGCAACGGTCCAGGGGGAAGCACAGATACGCAGTATTTT. The encoded protein is CASNGPGGSTDTQYF.

The rearrangement joins TRBV5-5 to TRBJ2-7, with TRBD2 identical over 9 bases. J lost 5 bases, V lost 4 bases, and 7 bases had no gene match. The CDR3 has 14 amino acids. Looked up from germline, CDR1 is SGHKS and CDR2 is YYEKEE (reference sequence). CDR3 nucleotide sequence: TGTGCCAGCAGCCCTCTTAGCGGGAGTGACGAGCAGTACTTC. It is translated as CASSPLSGSDEQYF. Complete variable domain (other parts from reference TRBV5-5 and TRBJ2-7): DAGVTQSPTHLIKTRGQQVTLRCSPISGHKSVSWYQQVLGQGPQFIFQYYEKEERGRGNFPDRFSARQFPNYSSELNVNALLLGDSALYLCASSPLSGSDEQYFGPGTRLTVT.

This chain joins TRBV30 and TRBJ1-2, with 11 bases lining up with TRBD1. CDR3 size: 17 residues. V gave up 3 bases and J gave up 5 bases; unmatched junction bases: 14. The germline V gene has CDR1 GTSNPN and CDR2 SVGIG (reference sequence). The CDR3 region has the DNA TGTGCCTGGAGGGACCCCCCCCCGGACAGGGGGCTGTATGGCTACACCTTC. It codes for CAWRDPPPDRGLYGYTF.

The V gene is TRBV14, the J gene TRBJ2-1; 10 bases are a match to TRBD2. The CDR3 sequence is 17 residues long. The germline V gene has CDR1 SGHDN and CDR2 FVKESK. The J segment lost 7 bases and the V segment lost 0 bases, leaving 9 bases of the junction unmatched. CDR3 region: CASSQDIGLAANNEQFF. Here the CDR3 DNA reads TGTGCCAGCAGCCAAGATATTGGACTAGCGGCCAATAATGAGCAGTTCTTC.

The chain links TRBV19 to TRBJ1-2; D is uncertain. Germline CDR1 is LNHDA and CDR2 is SQIVND (reference sequence). V was clipped by 10 bases and J by 8 bases, with 17 bases between them. CDR3 length: 12 residues. Here the CDR3 DNA reads TGTGCCACTTCGGTTGCGGCGGGCGGCTACACCTTC. It specifies CATSVAAGGYTF.

The gene calls are TRBV5-3 and TRBJ1-5; D is unclear. TRBV5-3 is noted as an ORF with a role that remains uncertain. CDR3 length: 16 residues. Trimming left V 4 bases short and J 2 bases short, with 16 bases between. The CDR3 reads CARSRPMEACNQPQHF. The CDR3 region has the DNA TGTGCCAGAAGCCGGCCCATGGAGGCCTGCAATCAGCCCCAGCATTTT.

The V call is TRBV6-1, the J call TRBJ2-7, with 8 bases lining up with TRBD2. This CDR3 has 14 amino acids. The J segment lost 3 bases and the V segment lost 4 bases, leaving 5 bases of the junction unmatched. Germline V lookup: CDR1 MNHNS, CDR2 SASEGT. The CDR3 protein is CASSAGTSNYEQYF. CDR3 nucleotides: TGTGCCAGCAGTGCCGGGACTAGTAACTACGAGCAGTACTTC.

The V gene is TRBV5-1, the J gene TRBJ2-7, with D perhaps TRBD1 (6 bases). The germline V and J ends were trimmed by 2 bases and 5 bases, with 11 bases remaining between them. The CDR3 runs to 13 residues. CDR1 and CDR2 from the germline V gene are SGHRS and YFSETQ. In nucleotides, the CDR3 is TGCGCCAGCAGCTTTGACAGGTCCGACGAGCAGTACTTC. Protein product: CASSFDRSDEQYF.

The V call is TRBV30, the J call TRBJ2-1; D is unclear. Germline V gives CDR1 GTSNPN, CDR2 SVGIG (reference sequence). The CDR3 has 15 amino acids. With 0 bases removed from V and 7 bases from J, the gap between germline ends came to 16 bases. CDR3 protein: CAWSVGSPHVNEQFF. CDR3 nucleotide sequence: TGTGCCTGGAGTGTCGGCTCACCCCACGTAAATGAGCAGTTCTTC.

V and J are TRBV2 and TRBJ1-2; 8 positions match TRBD1. The V gene's germline CDR1 is SNHLY and CDR2 FYNNEI. The CDR3 consists of 16 residues. V was clipped by 4 bases and J by 3 bases; unmatched bases: 10. CDR3 coding DNA: TGTGCCAGCAGTGTATCTCCCAGGGGGCGTGACTATGGCTACACCTTC. As protein: CASSVSPRGRDYGYTF.

This chain uses TRBV7-7 with TRBJ2-2; D not certain. Germline V gene lookup returns CDR1 SSHAT and CDR2 FNYEAQ (reference sequence). This CDR3 has 14 amino acids. The germline V and J ends were trimmed by 1 base and 3 bases, with 6 bases remaining between them. CDR3 protein: CASSLGLDTGELFF. The CDR3 coding sequence is TGTGCCAGCAGCTTAGGGTTGGACACCGGGGAGCTGTTTTTT.

The chain links TRBV7-2 to TRBJ1-2; D ambiguous. The V end was cut by 2 bases, the J end by 4 bases, with 8 bases between. CDR1 and CDR2 (germline): SGHTA, FQGNSA. This CDR3 contains 13 residues. CDR3 DNA sequence: TGTGCCAGCAGCTTATTAGAGGGCTATGGCTACACCTTC. It yields the protein CASSLLEGYGYTF.

CDR3 amino acids: CASSDKRASYNEQFF. CDR3 nucleotides: TGTGCCAGCAGCGATAAGCGGGCTTCCTACAATGAGCAGTTCTTC. The chain links TRBV7-3 to TRBJ2-1; possibly TRBD2 for D (6 bases). The CDR3 contains 15 residues. Trimming took 5 bases from V and 1 from J, leaving 12 bases between them. Germline V gene sequence: CDR1 SGHTA, CDR2 FQGTGA.